These 21 T cell receptor beta chains were sequenced from one sample in a study of graft-versus-host responses after intestinal transplantation. Clones were sequenced by immunoSEQ multiplex PCR, and TCRdb holds only the in-frame ones, with some missing. This sample yields around 13,000 clones, of which roughly 35% are seen a single time; 0.85% to 1.3% belongs to the top ten. The material was alloreactive CD4+ T cells from a mixed lymphocyte reaction culture, obtained before intestinal transplant. The sample's subset: CFSE-low proliferating T cells sorted from approximately 6-day pre-transplant mixed lymphocyte reaction (GvH or HvG direction). All receptors derive from a human patient who received an intestinal transplant.

V is TRBV30 and J is TRBJ1-2, with D possibly matching TRBD1 (6 bases). Trimming stripped 2 bases from V and 1 base from J, with 11 bases between. CDR3 length: 14 residues. Germline lookup yields CDR1 GTSNPN and CDR2 SVGIG (reference sequence). The CDR3 bases are TGTGCCTGGAGTTCGACAGGAATTAACTATGGCTACACCTTC. This codes for CAWSSTGINYGYTF.

This clone was recorded only once. The chain is built from TRBV21-1 and TRBJ2-5; TRBD1 is the table's D call, not checked against the DNA. TRBV21-1 is deemed a pseudogene. The CDR3 sequence is 18 residues long. CDR3: CASSKEGPGTGSQETQYF. The CDR3 bases are TGTGCCAGCAGCAAAGAGGGGCCCGGGACAGGGTCCCAGGAGACCCAGTACTTC.

This clone has only a few counts. The rearrangement joins TRBV18 to TRBJ1-5, with 7 positions matching TRBD1. V lost 3 bases and J lost 0; bases outside the gene matches: 14. The length of the CDR3 is 19 residues. Germline CDR1 is KGHSH and CDR2 is LQKENI. The CDR3 spells CASSPTDRTEESSNQPQHF. The CDR3 nucleotides are TGTGCCAGCTCACCTACGGACAGGACGGAAGAGTCTAGCAATCAGCCCCAGCATTTT.

The rearrangement links TRBV29-1 to TRBJ1-1; 7 bases align to TRBD1. The CDR3 is 14 residues long. Germline loops: CDR1 SQVTM, CDR2 ANQGSEA. The junction had 13 bases not matched to a gene; V was cut back by 2 bases and J by 10 bases. The CDR3 DNA reads TGCAGCGTTGAAAGGTCCGCACAGGGGAAGTCAGCTTTCTTT. Its translation is CSVERSAQGKSAFF. The full variable domain, with the rest looked up from reference TRBV29-1 and TRBJ1-1, is SAVISQKPSRDICQRGTSLTIQCQVDSQVTMMFWYRQQPGQSLTLIATANQGSEATYESGFVIDKFPISRPNLTFSTLTVSNMSPEDSSIYLCSVERSAQGKSAFFGQGTRLTVV.

The J gene is TRBJ1-4, the V gene TRBV12-5; 11 bases line up with TRBD1. The CDR3 extends over 15 amino acids. Germline CDR1 and CDR2: LGHNT and FRNRAP. The junction had 8 bases not matched to a gene; V was cut back by 0 bases and J by 14 bases. The CDR3 loop reads CASGLVTGTGGKLFF. The CDR3 coding sequence is TGTGCTAGTGGTTTGGTAACCGGGACAGGGGGAAAGCTGTTTTTT.

Judged by abundance, this clone is medium-sized (0.01 to 0.1%). The chain links TRBV2 to TRBJ2-4; a weak D match, TRBD2 (5 bases). V gave up 6 bases and J gave up 1 base, with 13 bases separating them. The CDR3 contains 15 residues. CDR1 and CDR2 (germline): SNHLY, FYNNEI. The DNA for the CDR3 is TGTGCCAGCAGCGATGGACTTCCCGCCAAAAACATTCAGTACTTC. This codes for CASSDGLPAKNIQYF.

A few counts support this clone. The CDR3 spells CASSQARLAGAISYEQYF. The CDR3 DNA is TGCGCCAGCAGCCAAGCGCGACTAGCGGGGGCTATATCCTACGAGCAGTACTTC. The chain recombines TRBV4-3 with TRBJ2-7; 12 bases fit TRBD2. This CDR3 is 18 amino acids long. V lost 1 base to trimming and J lost 1 base; unmatched junction nucleotides: 8. CDR1 and CDR2 from the germline V gene are LGHNA and YSLEER.

The chain joins TRBV19 to TRBJ2-7; 9 bases are shared with TRBD1. The CDR3 spans 15 residues. V lost 6 bases to trimming and J lost 2 bases; unmatched junction nucleotides: 8. Germline CDR1 LNHDA, CDR2 SQIVND (reference sequence). The DNA for the CDR3 is TGTGCCAGTAGATACTCCGGGACAGGGACCTACGAGCAGTACTTC. This encodes CASRYSGTGTYEQYF.

The chain recombines TRBV7-8 with TRBJ2-2, with D possibly matching TRBD1 (6 bases). CDR1 and CDR2 (germline): SGHVS, FQNEAQ. V shed 6 bases and J shed 4 bases, with 6 bases lying between them. The CDR3 is 12 amino acids. The CDR3 region has the DNA TGTGCCAGCAGGGACAGCACCGGGGAGCTGTTTTTT. Amino acids: CASRDSTGELFF.

This clone turned up a few times. The gene calls are TRBV6-6 and TRBJ2-7; no firm D call. Germline CDR1 and CDR2: MNHNY and SVGAGI (reference sequence). Deletions cut 0 bases from V and 3 bases from J, with 9 bases between. CDR3 length: 14 amino acids. The CDR3 bases are TGTGCCAGCAGTTACTCGGCTAACTACTACGAGCAGTACTTC. Residues: CASSYSANYYEQYF.

This sequence joins TRBV19 and TRBJ1-1; D is undetermined. There are 13 residues in the CDR3. V dropped 3 bases and J dropped 3 bases, with 8 bases sitting between them. Germline lookup yields CDR1 LNHDA and CDR2 SQIVND (reference sequence). The DNA of the CDR3 is TGTGCCAGTAGTATTAAGAGAGACACTGAAGCTTTCTTT. Translated, it gives CASSIKRDTEAFF.

The J gene is TRBJ1-1, the V gene TRBV27; 8 bases match TRBD1. The germline gives CDR1 MNHEY, CDR2 SMNVEV (reference sequence). V dropped 6 bases and J dropped 0; count of bases not matched to a gene: 9. The CDR3 spans 16 residues. CDR3 coding DNA: TGTGCCAGCAGCACACATCCAGGGGGCGTGAACACTGAAGCTTTCTTT. Protein sequence: CASSTHPGGVNTEAFF.

This clone has only a few counts. The rearrangement joins TRBV7-2 to TRBJ1-4; tentative D call: TRBD1 (6 bases). V lost 0 bases to trimming and J lost 7 bases, with 15 bases between them. Per the germline V gene, CDR1 is SGHTA and CDR2 is FQGNSA. This CDR3 comprises 16 residues. The CDR3 is CASSLAPRDKGEKLFF. Here the CDR3 DNA reads TGTGCCAGCAGCTTAGCTCCCCGGGACAAAGGTGAAAAACTGTTTTTT.

The chain combines TRBV9 with TRBJ2-3; 9 nucleotides align to TRBD1. The length of the CDR3 is 15 residues. Per the germline V gene, CDR1 is SGDLS and CDR2 is YYNGEE. V lost 4 bases to trimming and J lost 2 bases; unmatched junction nucleotides: 5. The CDR3 loop is CASSPGDRDTDTQYF. Written as DNA, the CDR3 is TGTGCCAGCAGCCCAGGGGACAGGGACACAGATACGCAGTATTTT.

The chain combines TRBV7-2 with TRBJ1-2; D remains ambiguous. The V end was cut by 5 bases, the J end by 2 bases, with 21 bases between. The germline CDR1 and CDR2 sequences are SGHTA and FQGNSA. This CDR3 is built from 17 residues. The CDR3 sequence is CASSPQPPMGGNYGYTF. The CDR3 DNA is TGTGCCAGCAGCCCCCAGCCCCCTATGGGCGGGAACTATGGCTACACCTTC. The full variable domain, its missing parts supplied by reference TRBV7-2 and TRBJ1-2, is GAGVSQSPSNKVTEKGKDVELRCDPISGHTALYWYRQSLGQGLEFLIYFQGNSAPDKSGLPSDRFSAERTGGSVSTLTIQRTQQEDSAVYLCASSPQPPMGGNYGYTFGSGTRLTVV.

V usage is TRBV6-5 and J usage is TRBJ2-2, with D possibly matching TRBD1 (5 bases). Germline lookup yields CDR1 MNHEY and CDR2 SVGAGI. The CDR3 contains 15 residues. Trimming cost V 0 bases and J 8 bases, with 13 bases left between them. CDR3 nucleotides: TGTGCCAGCAGTTACTCGAATCCAGGGATAGGGGAGCTGTTTTTT. Its protein is CASSYSNPGIGELFF.

The chain couples TRBV6-5 to TRBJ1-6; TRBD1 agrees at 11 bases. Trimming at V came to 6 bases and at J to 12 bases, leaving 10 bases not matched to a gene. The germline CDR1 and CDR2 sequences are MNHEY and SVGAGI. This CDR3 region has 15 residues. The CDR3 reads CASSSGQGAVGPLHF. CDR3 nucleotides: TGTGCCAGCAGCTCCGGACAGGGGGCTGTCGGACCCCTCCACTTT.

The chain recombines TRBV15 with TRBJ1-4, with 8 bases fitting TRBD1. V was pared by 2 bases and J by 8 bases, with 4 bases of the junction left unmatched. This CDR3 has 14 residues. The V gene's germline CDR1 is LNHNV and CDR2 YYDKDF (reference sequence). CDR3 protein: CATSRQGAGEKLFF. In nucleotides, the CDR3 is TGTGCCACCAGCAGACAGGGGGCAGGAGAAAAACTGTTTTTT.

This clone was counted between two and nine times. The rearrangement joins TRBV30 to TRBJ2-2, with D possibly being TRBD1 (5 bases). CDR3 size: 14 residues. CDR1 is GTSNPN, CDR2 SVGIG, per germline (reference sequence). The V end lost 4 bases, the J end lost 6 bases, and 15 bases lay between the germline ends. The CDR3 sequence is CAWKGAWGAGELFF. CDR3 bases: TGTGCCTGGAAAGGGGCATGGGGTGCCGGGGAGCTGTTTTTT.

V gene TRBV9 combines with J gene TRBJ1-3; 8 bases match TRBD1. This CDR3 region has 16 residues. CDR1 and CDR2 (germline): SGDLS, YYNGEE. Trimming at V came to 4 bases and at J to 2 bases, leaving 8 bases not matched to a gene. The CDR3 DNA is TGTGCCAGCAGCTCCCGGACAGGGCCAACTGGAAACACCATATATTTT. Encoded protein: CASSSRTGPTGNTIYF. Using reference TRBV9 and TRBJ1-3 for the parts outside the CDR3, the full variable domain is DSGVTQTPKHLITATGQRVTLRCSPRSGDLSVYWYQQSLDQGLQFLIQYYNGEERAKGNILERFSAQQFPDLHSELNLSSLELGDSALYFCASSSRTGPTGNTIYFGEGSWLTVV.

V gene TRBV2 combines with J gene TRBJ2-3; TRBD1 aligns across 7 bases. CDR3 length: 15 residues. Germline values: CDR1 SNHLY, CDR2 FYNNEI. Unmatched junction bases numbered 9, after V lost 3 bases and J lost 6 bases. Here the CDR3 reads CASSEGQSPGDTQYF. CDR3 nucleotide sequence: TGTGCCAGCAGTGAGGGACAGTCCCCCGGCGATACGCAGTATTTT.